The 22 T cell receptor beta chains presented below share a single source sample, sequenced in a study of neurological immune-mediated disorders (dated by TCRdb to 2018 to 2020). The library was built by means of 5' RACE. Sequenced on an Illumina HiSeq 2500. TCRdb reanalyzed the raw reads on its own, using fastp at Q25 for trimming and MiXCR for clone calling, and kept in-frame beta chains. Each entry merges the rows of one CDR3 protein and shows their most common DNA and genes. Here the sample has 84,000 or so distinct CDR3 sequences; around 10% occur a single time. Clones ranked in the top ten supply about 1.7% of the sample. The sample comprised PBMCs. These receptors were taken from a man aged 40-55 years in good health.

The CDR3 bases are TGTGCCAGCAGCATTACGACAGGGAAGAACACTGAAGCTTTCTTT. This sequence encodes CASSITTGKNTEAFF. The chain has TRBV11-2 and TRBJ1-1; TRBD1 matches at 7 bases. Per germline, CDR1 SGHAT and CDR2 FQNNGV. With V trimmed by 5 bases and J by 1 base, 7 bases remained unmatched. The CDR3 covers 15 residues.

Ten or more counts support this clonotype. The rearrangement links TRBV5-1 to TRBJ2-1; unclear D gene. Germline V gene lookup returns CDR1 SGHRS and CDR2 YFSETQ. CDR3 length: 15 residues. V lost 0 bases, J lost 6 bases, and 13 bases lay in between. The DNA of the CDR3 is TGCGCCAGCAGCTTGGCCGAGTCAGCCTCCAATGAGCAGTTCTTC. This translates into CASSLAESASNEQFF.

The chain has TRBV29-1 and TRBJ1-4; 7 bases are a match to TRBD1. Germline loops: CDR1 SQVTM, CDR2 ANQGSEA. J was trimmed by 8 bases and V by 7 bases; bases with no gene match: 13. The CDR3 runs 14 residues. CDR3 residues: CSANDRVHREKLFF. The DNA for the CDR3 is TGCAGCGCCAACGACAGGGTCCATCGGGAAAAACTGTTTTTT.

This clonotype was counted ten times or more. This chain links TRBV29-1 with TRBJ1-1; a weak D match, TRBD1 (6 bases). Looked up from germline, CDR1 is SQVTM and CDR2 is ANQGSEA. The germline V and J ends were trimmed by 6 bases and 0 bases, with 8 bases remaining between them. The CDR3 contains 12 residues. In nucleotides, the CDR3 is TGCAGCGTGGACAGTTTGAACACTGAAGCTTTCTTT. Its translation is CSVDSLNTEAFF.

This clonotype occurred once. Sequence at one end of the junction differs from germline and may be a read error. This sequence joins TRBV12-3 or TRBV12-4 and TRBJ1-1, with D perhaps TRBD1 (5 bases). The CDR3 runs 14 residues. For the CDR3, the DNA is TGTACCAGCAGTTCCTCAGGGTATAACGGTGAAGCTTTCTTT. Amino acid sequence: CTSSSSGYNGEAFF.

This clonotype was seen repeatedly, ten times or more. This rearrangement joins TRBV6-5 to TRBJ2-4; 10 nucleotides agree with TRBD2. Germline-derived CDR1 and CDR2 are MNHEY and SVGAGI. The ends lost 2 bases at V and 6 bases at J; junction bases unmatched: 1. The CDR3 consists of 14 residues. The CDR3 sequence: CASSYEREGNIQYF. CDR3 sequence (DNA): TGTGCCAGCAGTTACGAGCGGGAGGGAAACATTCAGTACTTC.

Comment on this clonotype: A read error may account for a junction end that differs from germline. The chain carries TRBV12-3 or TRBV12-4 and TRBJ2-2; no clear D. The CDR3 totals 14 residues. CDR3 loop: CSSSPRGDTGELFF. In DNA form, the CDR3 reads TGCTCCAGCAGTCCCCGTGGTGACACCGGGGAGCTGTTTTTT.

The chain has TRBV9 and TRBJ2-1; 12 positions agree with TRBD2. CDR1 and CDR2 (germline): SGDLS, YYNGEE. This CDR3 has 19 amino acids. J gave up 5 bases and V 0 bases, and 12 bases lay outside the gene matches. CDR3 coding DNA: TGTGCCAGCAGCGTAGCTCTAGCGGGGGGGTCAGTCGGGGACAATGAGCAGTTCTTC. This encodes CASSVALAGGSVGDNEQFF.

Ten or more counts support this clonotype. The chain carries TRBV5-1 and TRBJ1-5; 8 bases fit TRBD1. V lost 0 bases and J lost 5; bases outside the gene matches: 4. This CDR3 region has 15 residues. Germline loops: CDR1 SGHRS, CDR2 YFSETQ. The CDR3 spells CASSLGGTGDQPQHF. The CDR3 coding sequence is TGCGCCAGCAGCTTGGGCGGGACAGGCGATCAGCCCCAGCATTTT.

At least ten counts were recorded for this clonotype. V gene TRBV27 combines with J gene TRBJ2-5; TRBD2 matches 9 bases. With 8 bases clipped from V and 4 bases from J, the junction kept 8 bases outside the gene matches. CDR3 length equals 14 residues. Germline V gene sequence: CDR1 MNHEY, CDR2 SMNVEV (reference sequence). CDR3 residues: CASGYSGRSETQYF. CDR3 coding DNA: TGTGCCAGCGGGTATAGCGGGAGATCAGAGACCCAGTACTTC.

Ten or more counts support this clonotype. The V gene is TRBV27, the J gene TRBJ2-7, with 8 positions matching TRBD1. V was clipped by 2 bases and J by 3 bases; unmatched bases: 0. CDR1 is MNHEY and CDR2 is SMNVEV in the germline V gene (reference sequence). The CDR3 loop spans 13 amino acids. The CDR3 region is CASSLTGGYEQYF. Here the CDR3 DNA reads TGTGCCAGCAGTTTAACAGGGGGCTACGAGCAGTACTTC.

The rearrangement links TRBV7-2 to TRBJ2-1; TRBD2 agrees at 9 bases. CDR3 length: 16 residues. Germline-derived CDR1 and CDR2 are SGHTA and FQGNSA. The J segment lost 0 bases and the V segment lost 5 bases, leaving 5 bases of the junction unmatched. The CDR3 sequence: CASSARGLASYNEQFF. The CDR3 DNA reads TGTGCCAGCAGCGCTCGGGGACTAGCCTCCTACAATGAGCAGTTCTTC.

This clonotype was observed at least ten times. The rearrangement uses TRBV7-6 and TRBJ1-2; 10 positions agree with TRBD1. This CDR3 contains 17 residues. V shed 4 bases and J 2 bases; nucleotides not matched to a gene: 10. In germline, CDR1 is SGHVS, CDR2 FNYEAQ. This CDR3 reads CASSSMTGGAKNYGYTF. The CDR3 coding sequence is TGTGCCAGCAGCTCTATGACAGGGGGCGCAAAAAACTATGGCTACACCTTC.

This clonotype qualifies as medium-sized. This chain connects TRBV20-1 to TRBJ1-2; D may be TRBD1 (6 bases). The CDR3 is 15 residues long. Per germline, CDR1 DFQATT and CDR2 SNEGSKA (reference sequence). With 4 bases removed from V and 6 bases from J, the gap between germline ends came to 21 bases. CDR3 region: CSAKGGLEVFDGYTF. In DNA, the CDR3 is TGCAGTGCTAAAGGGGGGCTAGAGGTCTTTGATGGCTACACCTTC.

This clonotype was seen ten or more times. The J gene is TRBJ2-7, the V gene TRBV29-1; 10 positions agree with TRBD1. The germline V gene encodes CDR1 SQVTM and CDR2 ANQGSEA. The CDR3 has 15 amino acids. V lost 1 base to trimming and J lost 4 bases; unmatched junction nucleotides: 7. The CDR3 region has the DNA TGCAGCGTTGAAGCACCGTGGGACAGGGGATACGAGCAGTACTTC. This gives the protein CSVEAPWDRGYEQYF.

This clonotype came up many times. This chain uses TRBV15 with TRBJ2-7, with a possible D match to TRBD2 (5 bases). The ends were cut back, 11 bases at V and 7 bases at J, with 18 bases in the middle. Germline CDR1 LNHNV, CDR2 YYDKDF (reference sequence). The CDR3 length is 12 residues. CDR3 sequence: CAPGVVRGEQYF. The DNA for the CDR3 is TGTGCCCCCGGGGTGGTTCGGGGAGAGCAGTACTTC.

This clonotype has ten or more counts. The CDR3 DNA follows: TGTGCCACCCGGGGTTTCCTTTTGGGCGATAATGAAAAACTGTTTTTT. Its translation: CATRGFLLGDNEKLFF. The V gene is TRBV27, the J gene TRBJ1-4; unclear D gene. In germline, CDR1 is MNHEY, CDR2 SMNVEV (reference sequence). The V and J ends lost 10 bases and 4 bases respectively, with 22 bases between them. This CDR3 is built from 16 residues. The complete variable domain, with remaining parts taken from reference TRBV27 and TRBJ1-4, reads EAQVTQNPRYLITVTGKKLTVTCSQNMNHEYMSWYRQDPGLGLRQIYYSMNVEVTDKGDVPEGYKVSRKEKRNFPLILESPSPNQTSLYFCATRGFLLGDNEKLFFGSGTQLSVL.

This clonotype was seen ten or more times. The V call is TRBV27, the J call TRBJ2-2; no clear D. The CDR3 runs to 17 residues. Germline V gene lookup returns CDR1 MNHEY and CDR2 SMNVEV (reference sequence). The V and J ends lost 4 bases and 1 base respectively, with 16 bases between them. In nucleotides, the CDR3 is TGTGCCAGCAGTTATTCCGGAAGGGCGCTGAACACCGGGGAGCTGTTTTTT. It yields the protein CASSYSGRALNTGELFF.

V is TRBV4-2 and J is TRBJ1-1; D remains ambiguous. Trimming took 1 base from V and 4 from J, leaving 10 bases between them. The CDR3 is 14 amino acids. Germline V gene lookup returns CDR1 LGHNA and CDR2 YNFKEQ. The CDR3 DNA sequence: TGTGCCAGCAGCCAAGTTAGGGCAGGCACTGAAGCTTTCTTT. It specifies CASSQVRAGTEAFF.

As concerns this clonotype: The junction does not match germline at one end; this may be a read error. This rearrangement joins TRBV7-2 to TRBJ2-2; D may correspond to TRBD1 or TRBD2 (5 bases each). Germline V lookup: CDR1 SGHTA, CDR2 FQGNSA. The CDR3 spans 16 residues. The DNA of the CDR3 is TGTGCCAGCAGCCCCAATGGAAAGGGGCTCACCGGGGAGATGTTTTTT. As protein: CASSPNGKGLTGEMFF.

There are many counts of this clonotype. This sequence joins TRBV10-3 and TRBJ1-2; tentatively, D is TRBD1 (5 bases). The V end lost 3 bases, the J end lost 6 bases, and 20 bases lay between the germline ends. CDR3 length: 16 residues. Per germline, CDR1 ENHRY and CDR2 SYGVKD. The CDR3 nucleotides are TGTGCCATCAGTGATCTACAGGAGGGACTGGGGCATGGCTACACCTTC. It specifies CAISDLQEGLGHGYTF.

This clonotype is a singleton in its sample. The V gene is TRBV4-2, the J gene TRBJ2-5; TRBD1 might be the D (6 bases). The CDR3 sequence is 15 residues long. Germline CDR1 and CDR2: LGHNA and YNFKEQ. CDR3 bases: TGTGCTATCAGCCAAGAGTTTGGGGGCCCGGAGACCCAGTACTTC. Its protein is CAISQEFGGPETQYF.